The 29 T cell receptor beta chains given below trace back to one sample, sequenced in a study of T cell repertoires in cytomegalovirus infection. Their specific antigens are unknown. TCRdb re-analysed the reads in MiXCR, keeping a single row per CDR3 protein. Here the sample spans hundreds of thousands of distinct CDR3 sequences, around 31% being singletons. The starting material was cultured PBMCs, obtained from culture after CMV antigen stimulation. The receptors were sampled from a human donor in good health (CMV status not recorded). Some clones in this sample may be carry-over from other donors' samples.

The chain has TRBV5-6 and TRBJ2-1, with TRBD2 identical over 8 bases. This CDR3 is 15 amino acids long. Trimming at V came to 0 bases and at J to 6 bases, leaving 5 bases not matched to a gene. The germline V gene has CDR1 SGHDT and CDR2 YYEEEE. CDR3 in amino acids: CASSLAGGDINEQFF. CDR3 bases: TGTGCCAGCAGCTTGGCCGGGGGGGATATCAATGAGCAGTTCTTC.

CDR3: CASSILGGGETQYF. As DNA, the CDR3 is TGTGCCAGCAGCATACTGGGCGGGGGCGAGACCCAGTACTTC. The gene calls are TRBV5-4 and TRBJ2-5; a weak D match, TRBD2 (7 bases). CDR1 is SGHNT and CDR2 is YYREEE in the germline V gene (reference sequence). The length of the CDR3 is 14 residues. Trimming took off 4 bases at V and 5 bases at J, with 15 bases between the two ends.

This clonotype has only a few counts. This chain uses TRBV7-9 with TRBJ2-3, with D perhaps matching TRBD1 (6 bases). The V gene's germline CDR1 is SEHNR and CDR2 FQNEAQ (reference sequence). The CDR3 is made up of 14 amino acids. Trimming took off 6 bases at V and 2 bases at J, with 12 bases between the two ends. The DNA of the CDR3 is TGTGCCAGCAGGGAAACAGGGATCACAGATACGCAGTATTTT. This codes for CASRETGITDTQYF.

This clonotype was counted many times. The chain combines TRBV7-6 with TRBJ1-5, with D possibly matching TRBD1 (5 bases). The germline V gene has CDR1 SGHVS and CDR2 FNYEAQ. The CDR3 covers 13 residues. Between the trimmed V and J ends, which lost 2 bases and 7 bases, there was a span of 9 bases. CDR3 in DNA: TGTGCCAGCAGCTTAATCAGGGTCCAGCCCCAGCATTTT. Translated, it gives CASSLIRVQPQHF.

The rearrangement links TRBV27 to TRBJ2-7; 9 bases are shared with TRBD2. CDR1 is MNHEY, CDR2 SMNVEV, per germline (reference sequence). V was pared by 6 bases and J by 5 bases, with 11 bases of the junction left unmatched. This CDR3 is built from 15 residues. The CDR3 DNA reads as TGTGCCAGCAGCGGATTGATAGCGGGAGTTAACGAGCAGTACTTC. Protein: CASSGLIAGVNEQYF.

CDR3 amino acids: CASSPRGARQGGSPLHF. CDR3 sequence (DNA): TGTGCCAGCAGCCCCCGGGGAGCTCGACAGGGTGGTTCACCCCTCCACTTT. The chain recombines TRBV7-8 with TRBJ1-6; TRBD1 matches at 7 bases. The CDR3 length is 17 residues. V dropped 5 bases and J dropped 9; count of bases not matched to a gene: 16. Germline loops: CDR1 SGHVS, CDR2 FQNEAQ.

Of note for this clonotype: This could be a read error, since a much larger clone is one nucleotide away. This CDR3 reads CASSLAVTRARYF. The CDR3 DNA reads TGTGCCAGCAGCTTAGCGGTGACTAGGGCGCGGTATTTT. The rearrangement joins TRBV7-2 to TRBJ2-3; tentative D call: TRBD2 (6 bases). Germline CDR1 is SGHTA and CDR2 is FQGNSA. The V end lost 0 bases, the J end lost 14 bases, and 15 bases lay between the germline ends. The CDR3 has 13 amino acids.

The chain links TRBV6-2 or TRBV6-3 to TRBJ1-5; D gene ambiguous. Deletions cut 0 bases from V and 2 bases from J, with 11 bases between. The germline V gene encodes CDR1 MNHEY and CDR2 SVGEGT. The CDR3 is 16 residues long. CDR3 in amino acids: CASSYSFSWRNQPQHF. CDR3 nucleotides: TGTGCCAGCAGTTACTCCTTTTCTTGGCGCAATCAGCCCCAGCATTTT.

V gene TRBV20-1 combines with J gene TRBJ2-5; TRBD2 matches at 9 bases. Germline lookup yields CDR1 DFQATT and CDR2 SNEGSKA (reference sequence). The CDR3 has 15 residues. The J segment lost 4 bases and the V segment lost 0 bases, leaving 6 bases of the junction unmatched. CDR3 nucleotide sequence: TGCAGTGCTAGAGAAGGCGGCGGGGGGGGAGAGACCCAGTACTTC. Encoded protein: CSAREGGGGGETQYF.

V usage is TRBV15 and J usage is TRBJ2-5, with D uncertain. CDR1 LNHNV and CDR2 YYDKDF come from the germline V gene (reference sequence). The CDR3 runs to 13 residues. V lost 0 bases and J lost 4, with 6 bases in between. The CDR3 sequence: CATSRDLGETQYF. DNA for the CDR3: TGTGCCACCAGCAGAGATCTGGGAGAGACCCAGTACTTC.

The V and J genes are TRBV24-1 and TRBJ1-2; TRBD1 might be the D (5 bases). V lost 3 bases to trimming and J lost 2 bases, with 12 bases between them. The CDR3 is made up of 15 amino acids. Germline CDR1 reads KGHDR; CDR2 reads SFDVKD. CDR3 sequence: CATSDNAGPNYGYTF. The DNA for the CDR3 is TGTGCCACCAGTGATAACGCAGGGCCCAACTATGGCTACACCTTC.

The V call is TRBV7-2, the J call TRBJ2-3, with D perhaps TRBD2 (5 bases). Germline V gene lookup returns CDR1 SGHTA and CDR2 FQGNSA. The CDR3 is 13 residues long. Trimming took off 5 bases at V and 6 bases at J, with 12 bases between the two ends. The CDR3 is CASSGSRDDTQYF. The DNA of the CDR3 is TGTGCCAGCAGCGGGAGCCGAGACGATACGCAGTATTTT. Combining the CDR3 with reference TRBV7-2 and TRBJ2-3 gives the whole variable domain GAGVSQSPSNKVTEKGKDVELRCDPISGHTALYWYRQSLGQGLEFLIYFQGNSAPDKSGLPSDRFSAERTGGSVSTLTIQRTQQEDSAVYLCASSGSRDDTQYFGPGTRLTVL.

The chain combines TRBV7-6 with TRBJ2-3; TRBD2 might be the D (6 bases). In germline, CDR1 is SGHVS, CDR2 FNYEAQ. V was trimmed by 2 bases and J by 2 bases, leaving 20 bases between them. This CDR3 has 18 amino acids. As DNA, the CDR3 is TGTGCCAGCAGCTTATCGTGGACGGGACTCGACTACACAGATACGCAGTATTTT. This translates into CASSLSWTGLDYTDTQYF.

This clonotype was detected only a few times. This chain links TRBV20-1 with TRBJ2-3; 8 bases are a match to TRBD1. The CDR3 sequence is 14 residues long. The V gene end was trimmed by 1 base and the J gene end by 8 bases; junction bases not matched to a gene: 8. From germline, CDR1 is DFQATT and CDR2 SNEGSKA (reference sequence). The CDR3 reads CSARARTGSTTQYF. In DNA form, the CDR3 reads TGCAGTGCTAGAGCCCGGACAGGGAGTACTACGCAGTATTTT.

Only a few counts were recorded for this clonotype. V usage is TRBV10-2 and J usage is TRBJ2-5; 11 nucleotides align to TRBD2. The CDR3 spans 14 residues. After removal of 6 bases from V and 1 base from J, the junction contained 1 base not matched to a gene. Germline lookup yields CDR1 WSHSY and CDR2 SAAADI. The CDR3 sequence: CASRLAGVQETQYF. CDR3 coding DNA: TGCGCCAGCAGACTAGCGGGGGTCCAAGAGACCCAGTACTTC.

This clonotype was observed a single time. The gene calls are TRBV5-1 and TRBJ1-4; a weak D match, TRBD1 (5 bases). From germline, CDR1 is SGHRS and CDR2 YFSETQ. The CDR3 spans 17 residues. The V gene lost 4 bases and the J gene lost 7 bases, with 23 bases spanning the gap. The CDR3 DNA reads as TGCGCCAGCAGCCCGCTCTCAGGGCAGGGCGTGGGTGAAAAACTGTTTTTT. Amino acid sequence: CASSPLSGQGVGEKLFF.

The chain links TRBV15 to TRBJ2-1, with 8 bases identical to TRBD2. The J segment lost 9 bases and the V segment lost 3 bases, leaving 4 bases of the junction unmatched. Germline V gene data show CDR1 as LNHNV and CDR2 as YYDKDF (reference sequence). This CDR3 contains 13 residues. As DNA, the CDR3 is TGTGCCACCAGCAGGGGACTAGTGAGTGAGCAGTTCTTC. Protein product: CATSRGLVSEQFF. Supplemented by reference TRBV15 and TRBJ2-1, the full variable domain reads DAMVIQNPRYQVTQFGKPVTLSCSQTLNHNVMYWYQQKSSQAPKLLFHYYDKDFNNEADTPDNFQSRRPNTSFCFLDIRSPGLGDTAMYLCATSRGLVSEQFFGPGTRLTVL.

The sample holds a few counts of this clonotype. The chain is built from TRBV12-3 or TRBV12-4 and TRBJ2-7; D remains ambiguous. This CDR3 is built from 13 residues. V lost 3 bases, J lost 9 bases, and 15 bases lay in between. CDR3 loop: CASSFPSGRGQYF. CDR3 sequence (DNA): TGTGCCAGCAGTTTCCCCAGTGGGCGCGGGCAGTACTTC.

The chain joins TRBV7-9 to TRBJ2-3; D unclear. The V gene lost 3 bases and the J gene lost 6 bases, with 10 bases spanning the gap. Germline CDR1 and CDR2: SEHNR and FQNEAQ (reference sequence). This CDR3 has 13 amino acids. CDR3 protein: CASSFSTWDTQYF. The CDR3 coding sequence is TGTGCCAGCAGCTTCTCGACTTGGGATACGCAGTATTTT.

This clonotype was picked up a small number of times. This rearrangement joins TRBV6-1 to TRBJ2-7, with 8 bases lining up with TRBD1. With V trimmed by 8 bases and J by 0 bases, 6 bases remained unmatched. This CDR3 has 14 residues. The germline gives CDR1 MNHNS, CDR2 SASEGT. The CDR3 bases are TGTGCCAGCGGCCGGGACAGGATCTCCTACGAGCAGTACTTC. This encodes CASGRDRISYEQYF.

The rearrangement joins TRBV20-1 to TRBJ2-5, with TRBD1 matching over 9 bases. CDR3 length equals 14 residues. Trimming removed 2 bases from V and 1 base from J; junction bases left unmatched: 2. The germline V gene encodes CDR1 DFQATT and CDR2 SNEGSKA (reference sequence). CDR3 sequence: CSARKQGAQETQYF. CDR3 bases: TGCAGTGCTAGAAAACAGGGGGCCCAAGAGACCCAGTACTTC.

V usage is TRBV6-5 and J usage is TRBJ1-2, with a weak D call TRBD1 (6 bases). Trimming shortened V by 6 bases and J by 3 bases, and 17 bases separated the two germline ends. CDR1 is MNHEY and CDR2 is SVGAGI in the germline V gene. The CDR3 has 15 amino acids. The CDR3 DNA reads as TGTGCCAGCAGAACCGGGACAACGGCCTACTATGGCTACACCTTC. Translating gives CASRTGTTAYYGYTF.

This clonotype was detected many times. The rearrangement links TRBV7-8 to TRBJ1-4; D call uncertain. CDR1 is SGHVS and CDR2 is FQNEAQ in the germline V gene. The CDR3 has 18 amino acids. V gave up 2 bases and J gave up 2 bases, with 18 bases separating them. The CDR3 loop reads CASSLKQFGLRTNEKLFF. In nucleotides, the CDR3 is TGTGCCAGCAGCTTAAAGCAGTTTGGGTTGCGGACTAATGAAAAACTGTTTTTT.

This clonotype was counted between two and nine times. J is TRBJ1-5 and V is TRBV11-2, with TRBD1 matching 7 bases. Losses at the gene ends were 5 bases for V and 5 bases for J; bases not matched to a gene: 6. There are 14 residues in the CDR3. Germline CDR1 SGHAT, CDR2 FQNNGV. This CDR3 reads CASSGTEIYQPQHF. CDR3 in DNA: TGTGCCAGCAGCGGGACAGAAATATATCAGCCCCAGCATTTT. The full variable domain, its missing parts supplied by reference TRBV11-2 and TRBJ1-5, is EAGVAQSPRYKIIEKRQSVAFWCNPISGHATLYWYQQILGQGPKLLIQFQNNGVVDDSQLPKDRFSAERLKGVDSTLKIQPAKLEDSAVYLCASSGTEIYQPQHFGDGTRLSIL.

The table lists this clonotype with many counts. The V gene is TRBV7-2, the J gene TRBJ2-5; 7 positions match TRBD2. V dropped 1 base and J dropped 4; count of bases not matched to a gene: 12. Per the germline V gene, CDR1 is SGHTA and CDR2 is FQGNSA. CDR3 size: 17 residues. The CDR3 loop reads CASSLEGAVGGLETQYF. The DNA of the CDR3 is TGTGCCAGCAGCTTAGAGGGAGCGGTGGGGGGGTTAGAGACCCAGTACTTC. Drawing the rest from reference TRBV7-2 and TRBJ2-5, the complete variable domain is GAGVSQSPSNKVTEKGKDVELRCDPISGHTALYWYRQSLGQGLEFLIYFQGNSAPDKSGLPSDRFSAERTGGSVSTLTIQRTQQEDSAVYLCASSLEGAVGGLETQYFGPGTRLLVL.

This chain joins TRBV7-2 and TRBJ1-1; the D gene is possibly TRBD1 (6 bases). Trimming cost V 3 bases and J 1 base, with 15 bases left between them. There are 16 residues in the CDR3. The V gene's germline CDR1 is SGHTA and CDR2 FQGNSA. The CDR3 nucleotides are TGTGCCAGCAGCTTTCGCGCAGGGGTCTCGAACACTGAAGCTTTCTTT. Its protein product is CASSFRAGVSNTEAFF.

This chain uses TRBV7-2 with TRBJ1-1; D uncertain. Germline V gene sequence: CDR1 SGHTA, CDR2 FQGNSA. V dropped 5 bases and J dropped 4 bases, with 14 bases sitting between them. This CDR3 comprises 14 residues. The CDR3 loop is CASSTRTGLTEAFF. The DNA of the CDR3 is TGTGCCAGCAGCACCCGGACGGGCCTCACTGAAGCTTTCTTT.

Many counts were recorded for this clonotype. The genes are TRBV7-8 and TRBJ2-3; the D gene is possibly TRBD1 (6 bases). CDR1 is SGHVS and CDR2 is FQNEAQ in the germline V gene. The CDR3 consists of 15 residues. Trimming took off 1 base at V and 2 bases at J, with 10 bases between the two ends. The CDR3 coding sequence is TGTGCCAGCAGCTTAGAAACAGGGCCCACAGATACGCAGTATTTT. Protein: CASSLETGPTDTQYF.

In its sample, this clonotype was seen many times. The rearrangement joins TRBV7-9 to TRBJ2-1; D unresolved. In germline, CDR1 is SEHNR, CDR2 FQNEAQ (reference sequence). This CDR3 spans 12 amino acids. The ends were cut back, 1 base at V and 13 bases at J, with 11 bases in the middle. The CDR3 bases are TGTGCCAGCAGCTTAGAACCTTACAATCAGTTCTTC. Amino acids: CASSLEPYNQFF.